This record looks at one T cell receptor beta chain sequence and its context. Sequencing was performed with immunoSEQ multiplex PCR; in TCRdb, only in-frame clones are kept and a portion is missing. The table has some 250,000 clones, roughly 89% seen once; the top ten hold 8% to 10%. V dropped 6 bases and J dropped 4 bases, with 9 bases sitting between them. Germline-derived CDR1 and CDR2 are ENHRY and SYGVKD. CDR3 length: 12 residues. The data were obtained in a study of blood T cell repertoires in COVID-19. Study-level background: Samples of COVID-19 (acute and convalescent) were obtained from the United States, Italy and Spain.

The V and J genes are TRBV10-3 and TRBJ1-1; tentatively, D is TRBD1 (5 bases). This receptor was identified in a man aged 35-49 years who had recovered from COVID-19. The sequencing sample was made of PBMCs or T cells enriched from blood (not recorded which). The CDR3 bases are TGTGCCATCAGGGTGGGGGGCACTGAAGCTTTCTTT. This sequence encodes CAIRVGGTEAFF.